The source of this TCR beta chain is a study of T cell responses to AZD1222 COVID-19 vaccine. General study findings and limits: With dominance at 160-218 and 743-854, vaccine-associated CD4 TCRs spanned spike. Donors were chiefly white British, with a greater number of females, and clonal diversity was perhaps underestimated. No day 14 peak samples; only post-peak repertoires were characterized. Nearly half of spike-specific TCRs reportedly go after variant regions that carry no mutations.

The V gene's germline CDR1 is DFQATT and CDR2 SNEGSKA (reference sequence). V lost 3 bases and J lost 1; bases outside the gene matches: 2. The CDR3 sequence is 13 residues long. Method: immunoSEQ multiplex PCR; TCRdb's copy keeps in-frame clones and lacks some. The table has about 150,000 clones, about nine tenths seen once. Regarding this clone: The antigen remains undetermined.

This TCR was sampled from an adult who received the AZD1222 COVID-19 vaccine. This chain uses TRBV20-1 with TRBJ1-1, with 7 bases fitting TRBD1. The material sequenced was peripheral blood, taken 28 days after the second AZD1222 dose. The CDR3 region is CSASDRANTEAFF. Here the CDR3 DNA reads TGCAGTGCTAGTGACAGGGCGAACACTGAAGCTTTCTTT.